The 9 T cell receptor beta chains reported below all come from one sample, sequenced in a study of tumor-infiltrating lymphocytes in primary liver carcinoma. The authors made TCR beta cDNA from 400 to 600 ng total RNA with a constant-region primer. For TCR beta, libraries were produced by three nested multiplex PCR rounds using slightly modified ARM-PCR. Rounds one and two of PCR, each of 10 cycles, were primed with TRBV1-TRBV30 forward primers and a C-beta reverse primer. TCRdb independently ran MiXCR on the multiplex PCR reads; one entry per CDR3 protein. The sample holds 90,000 to 150,000 distinct CDR3 sequences; approximately 68% are singletons and the top ten take over 7.5%. Total RNA and DNA came together from about 21-30 mg of bulk tissue without cell sorting. Sequences were obtained from tumor-adjacent normal liver tissue. Receptor source: a woman aged 55 to 70 with primary liver carcinoma and hepatitis B virus infection.

Remarks on this clonotype: A much larger clone differs from this one at a single base, so this may be a read error. The chain employs TRBV5-4 and TRBJ2-7; 8 bases match TRBD1. Germline CDR1 is SGHNT and CDR2 is YYREEE (reference sequence). The CDR3 totals 15 residues. CDR3 nucleotide sequence: TGTGTCAGCAGCTTGGTCCGGACAGGGACGAAAGAGCAGTACTTC. The encoded protein is CVSSLVRTGTKEQYF.

Of note for this clonotype: This may come from a read error, since a much larger clone is one base off. This chain joins TRBV30 and TRBJ2-1; D unresolved. Germline V gene lookup returns CDR1 GTSNPN and CDR2 SVGIG (reference sequence). The CDR3 length is 15 residues. Here the CDR3 reads CAWSVRRSPYYEQFF. The CDR3 nucleotides are TGTGCCTGGAGTGTACGGCGGAGCCCCTACTATGAGCAGTTCTTC.

This chain uses TRBV11-2 with TRBJ1-4; D is ambiguous. The length of the CDR3 is 14 residues. The germline CDR1 and CDR2 sequences are SGHAT and FQNNGV. CDR3 residues: CDSSFGLMNKKLFF. In DNA, the CDR3 is TGTGATAGCAGCTTCGGGCTGATGAATAAAAAACTGTTTTTT.

In the case of this clonotype: One end of the junction varies from germline; a read error may be responsible. The gene calls are TRBV11-2 and TRBJ2-1; the match to TRBD2 covers 8 bases. This CDR3 is 15 amino acids long. CDR1 and CDR2 from the germline V gene are SGHAT and FQNNGV. CDR3 coding DNA: TGTGCCAGCAGCTTAGAGAGCGGGAGTGTAAGTGAGCAGCTTTTC. It is translated as CASSLESGSVSEQLF.

The chain joins TRBV11-2 to TRBJ2-1, with 14 bases matching TRBD2. Trimming took 9 bases from V and 8 from J; bases not matched to a gene: 15. CDR3 size: 17 residues. Germline-derived CDR1 and CDR2 are SGHAT and FQNNGV. DNA of the CDR3: TGTGCCAGTATCTGGAGACTAGCGGGAGGGCCGGGGGATGAGCAGTTCTTC. Translation gives CASIWRLAGGPGDEQFF. The whole variable domain, filled in from reference TRBV11-2 and TRBJ2-1, reads EAGVAQSPRYKIIEKRQSVAFWCNPISGHATLYWYQQILGQGPKLLIQFQNNGVVDDSQLPKDRFSAERLKGVDSTLKIQPAKLEDSAVYLCASIWRLAGGPGDEQFFGPGTRLTVL.

This clonotype is medium-sized in the sample. The chain links TRBV11-2 to TRBJ2-2; TRBD2 aligns across 7 bases. V was pared by 7 bases and J by 5 bases, with 10 bases of the junction left unmatched. CDR3 length: 15 amino acids. Germline V lookup: CDR1 SGHAT, CDR2 FQNNGV. The CDR3 reads CASTHRSSGTGELFF. DNA for the CDR3: TGTGCCAGCACGCACAGGTCTAGCGGAACCGGGGAGCTGTTTTTT.

Turning to this clonotype: Sequence at one end of the junction differs from germline and may be a read error. V and J are TRBV10-1 and TRBJ2-2, with D tentatively TRBD2 (5 bases). Germline loops: CDR1 WNHNN, CDR2 SYGVQD (reference sequence). CDR3 size: 13 residues. The DNA of the CDR3 is TGCGCCAGCAGCCTCTGGAACACCGGGGAGCAGTTGTTT. This encodes CASSLWNTGEQLF.

In regard to this clonotype: Without the conserved terminal phenylalanine or tryptophan, this CDR3 likely stems from a read error. The rearrangement joins TRBV10-3 to TRBJ2-2, with D possibly being TRBD1 or TRBD2 (6 bases each). This CDR3 comprises 15 residues. Germline V gene lookup returns CDR1 ENHRY and CDR2 SYGVKD. The CDR3 loop is CAISGRTVGTGGLFL. CDR3 nucleotides: TGTGCCATCAGTGGGAGGACAGTTGGCACCGGGGGGCTGTTTTTA.

With regard to this clonotype: The junction and the germline gene differ at one end; a read error may be behind it. The V call is TRBV29-1, the J call TRBJ2-7, with TRBD1 matching 10 bases. Germline assignment: CDR1 SQVTM and CDR2 ANQGSEA. The CDR3 totals 16 residues. This CDR3 is CIVEVMFGTGASEQYF. Written as DNA, the CDR3 is TGCATCGTTGAAGTCATGTTTGGGACAGGGGCCAGCGAGCAGTACTTC.